One sample yielded the 22 T cell receptor beta chains listed below, sequenced in a study of shared clonotypes between healthy human individuals. TCRdb's table, derived via immunoSEQ multiplex PCR, lists solely in-frame clones and lacks some. Here the sample spans about 2 million clones, around 95% being singletons. Sequenced material: naive CD4+ T cells sorted from blood. As for subset: CD45RA+ positively selected. Receptor source: a man younger than 35 in good health.

The chain uses TRBV19 and TRBJ2-7; 9 nucleotides agree with TRBD1. The CDR3 is 12 residues long. Germline loops: CDR1 LNHDA, CDR2 SQIVND (reference sequence). The V and J ends lost 7 bases and 5 bases, in that order; junction bases with no gene match: 3. CDR3 residues: CASKGQGHEQYF. The CDR3 DNA follows: TGTGCCAGTAAGGGACAGGGCCACGAGCAGTACTTC.

In its sample, this clone was seen a few times. V is TRBV19 and J is TRBJ1-2, with TRBD1 matching 7 bases. CDR3 length equals 14 residues. V lost 7 bases to trimming and J lost 4 bases; unmatched junction nucleotides: 9. CDR1 and CDR2 from the germline V gene are LNHDA and SQIVND (reference sequence). The CDR3 DNA reads as TGTGCCAGTACCGTAGGACAGGTGGGCTATGGCTACACCTTC. Encoded protein: CASTVGQVGYGYTF.

In DNA form, the CDR3 reads TGCGCCAGCAGCTCAAGTGGGAGCTCCTATAATTCACCCCTCCACTTT. Its protein product is CASSSSGSSYNSPLHF. The chain couples TRBV4-1 to TRBJ1-6; no definite D call. Germline V gene sequence: CDR1 MGHRA, CDR2 YSYEKL. CDR3 size: 16 residues. V lost 5 bases to trimming and J lost 0 bases, with 11 bases between them.

This sequence joins TRBV6-1 and TRBJ1-2; D is uncertain. Germline V CDR1 and CDR2: MNHNS, SASEGT. The CDR3 consists of 14 residues. Between the trimmed V and J ends, which lost 9 bases and 0 bases, there was a span of 14 bases. The CDR3 bases are TGTGCCAGTTTTTGGGCGGCGACTAACTATGGCTACACCTTC. Residues: CASFWAATNYGYTF.

The chain joins TRBV10-1 to TRBJ1-6; D is possibly TRBD1 (6 bases). The germline V gene encodes CDR1 WNHNN and CDR2 SYGVQD (reference sequence). The V and J ends lost 7 bases and 10 bases respectively, with 23 bases between them. The CDR3 is made up of 16 amino acids. This CDR3 is CASTREQGRFRSPLHF. The CDR3 DNA is TGCGCCAGCACTAGAGAACAGGGACGGTTTAGATCACCCCTCCACTTT.

This chain connects TRBV5-4 to TRBJ2-2; D not resolved. The CDR3 covers 16 residues. Germline V gene data show CDR1 as SGHNT and CDR2 as YYREEE (reference sequence). Trimming stripped 4 bases from V and 0 bases from J, with 13 bases between. The CDR3 DNA follows: TGTGCCAGCAGCCTACCTCCTATGGCGAACACCGGGGAGCTGTTTTTT. Its protein product is CASSLPPMANTGELFF.

The DNA of the CDR3 is TGTGCCTGGAGGGCCGGAGCGGTCTCCTACGAGCAGTACTTC. Encoded protein: CAWRAGAVSYEQYF. The chain joins TRBV30 to TRBJ2-7; TRBD2 might be the D (5 bases). V was shortened by 3 bases and J by 0 bases, with 12 bases between the two germline ends. The CDR3 contains 14 residues. Looked up from germline, CDR1 is GTSNPN and CDR2 is SVGIG (reference sequence).

The CDR3 DNA sequence: TGCGCCAGCAGCTTGGGAGGGTCTACCAGCTCTGGAAACACCATATATTTT. It is translated as CASSLGGSTSSGNTIYF. The chain carries TRBV5-1 and TRBJ1-3; D remains unclear. V lost 0 bases and J 0 bases, leaving 13 bases between the germline ends. From germline, CDR1 is SGHRS and CDR2 YFSETQ. This CDR3 is built from 17 residues.

The V gene is TRBV7-9, the J gene TRBJ2-3; perhaps TRBD1 as D (6 bases). CDR1 and CDR2 from the germline V gene are SEHNR and FQNEAQ (reference sequence). V dropped 5 bases and J dropped 3 bases, with 18 bases sitting between them. The CDR3 is 16 residues long. CDR3 sequence: CASSSRQAWRTDTQYF. CDR3 DNA sequence: TGTGCCAGCAGCAGTAGACAGGCTTGGAGGACAGATACGCAGTATTTT. Together with reference TRBV7-9 and TRBJ2-3, the CDR3 gives the full variable domain: DTGVSQNPRHKITKRGQNVTFRCDPISEHNRLYWYRQTLGQGPEFLTYFQNEAQLEKSRLLSDRFSAERPKGSFSTLEIQRTEQGDSAMYLCASSSRQAWRTDTQYFGPGTRLTVL.

The rearrangement links TRBV6-6 to TRBJ1-4, with D perhaps matching TRBD1 (6 bases). Germline V CDR1 and CDR2: MNHNY, SVGAGI (reference sequence). Trimming removed 6 bases from V and 6 bases from J, with 14 bases in between. The CDR3 loop spans 14 amino acids. The CDR3 DNA is TGTGCCAGCAGCTTACGGGGGCCGGATGAAAAACTGTTTTTT. It encodes CASSLRGPDEKLFF.

The rearrangement links TRBV28 to TRBJ2-1; the D gene is possibly TRBD2 (7 bases). Looked up from germline, CDR1 is MDHEN and CDR2 is SYDVKM. Trimming pared 5 bases from V and 4 bases from J, leaving 15 bases between. The CDR3 runs to 15 residues. Written as DNA, the CDR3 is TGTGCCAGCAGTGGGGGGGGCGCGGTATACAATGAGCAGTTCTTC. Amino acids: CASSGGGAVYNEQFF.

The J gene is TRBJ1-3, the V gene TRBV5-1; the D is unclear. Trimming took off 4 bases at V and 6 bases at J, with 17 bases between the two ends. The CDR3 runs 15 residues. The V gene's germline CDR1 is SGHRS and CDR2 YFSETQ. CDR3 in amino acids: CASSITAGMENTIYF. In nucleotides, the CDR3 is TGCGCCAGCAGCATCACCGCCGGGATGGAAAACACCATATATTTT.

The V call is TRBV18, the J call TRBJ1-1; D remains unclear. Germline V lookup: CDR1 KGHSH, CDR2 LQKENI. This CDR3 is 15 amino acids long. V shed 2 bases and J shed 0 bases, with 10 bases lying between them. The CDR3 region is CASSPGEKMNTEAFF. CDR3 coding DNA: TGTGCCAGCTCACCAGGCGAAAAGATGAACACTGAAGCTTTCTTT.

Of note for this clone: Different DNA sequences within this sample yield the same CDR3. The V and J genes are TRBV7-2 and TRBJ2-5; D uncertain. Germline V lookup: CDR1 SGHTA, CDR2 FQGNSA. V was pared by 5 bases and J by 0 bases, with 7 bases between. CDR3 size: 13 residues. The DNA of the CDR3 is TGTGCCAGCAGCCTCAGGAACCAAGAGACCCAGTACTTC. Its protein product is CASSLRNQETQYF.

The chain is built from TRBV30 and TRBJ2-7; possibly TRBD1 for D (6 bases). Trimming removed 4 bases from V and 1 base from J, with 14 bases in between. This CDR3 comprises 14 residues. In germline, CDR1 is GTSNPN, CDR2 SVGIG (reference sequence). The chain's CDR3 is CAWTPTGLSYEQYF. CDR3 nucleotides: TGTGCCTGGACCCCGACAGGCCTTTCCTACGAGCAGTACTTC. The entire variable domain, with the rest obtained from reference TRBV30 and TRBJ2-7, is as follows: SQTIHQWPATLVQPVGSPLSLECTVEGTSNPNLYWYRQAAGRGLQLLFYSVGIGQISSEVPQNLSASRPQDRQFILSSKKLLLSDSGFYLCAWTPTGLSYEQYFGPGTRLTVT.

V is TRBV5-4 and J is TRBJ2-2; no reliable D call. V was pared by 0 bases and J by 0 bases, with 9 bases between. The CDR3 consists of 16 residues. Germline-derived CDR1 and CDR2 are SGHNT and YYREEE (reference sequence). CDR3 protein: CASSLVPGSNTGELFF. CDR3 nucleotide sequence: TGTGCCAGCAGCTTGGTGCCCGGGTCGAACACCGGGGAGCTGTTTTTT.

This clone showed up just once. The chain uses TRBV18 and TRBJ1-1; D gene ambiguous. This CDR3 comprises 15 residues. The V gene's germline CDR1 is KGHSH and CDR2 LQKENI. The V and J ends lost 3 bases and 0 bases respectively, with 11 bases between them. CDR3 sequence (DNA): TGTGCCAGCTCACCCGGGCAGCTTATGAACACTGAAGCTTTCTTT. Its protein is CASSPGQLMNTEAFF.

The chain recombines TRBV2 with TRBJ2-1, with 16 bases aligning to TRBD2. Germline CDR1 SNHLY, CDR2 FYNNEI. J lost 3 bases, V lost 5 bases, and 7 bases had no gene match. The CDR3 extends over 18 amino acids. In DNA, the CDR3 is TGTGCCAGCAGTTCTCCGGGACTAGCGGGAGGGCACTACAATGAGCAGTTCTTC. Translated: CASSSPGLAGGHYNEQFF.

This rearrangement joins TRBV4-3 to TRBJ2-7; D gene uncertain. Germline CDR1 is LGHNA and CDR2 is YSLEER. This CDR3 has 13 amino acids. Trimming pared 0 bases from V and 7 bases from J, leaving 10 bases between. DNA for the CDR3: TGCGCCAGCAGCCAAGATCTACCCGGGGAGCAGTACTTC. It yields the protein CASSQDLPGEQYF.

This clone was recorded once. The chain has TRBV27 and TRBJ1-6; 9 nucleotides match TRBD1. CDR1 MNHEY and CDR2 SMNVEV come from the germline V gene (reference sequence). The CDR3 runs to 18 residues. The V segment lost 7 bases and the J segment 5 bases; nucleotides outside the gene matches: 15. CDR3 sequence (DNA): TGTGCCAGCAAGCGAACAGGGACAGGGAGCGTGGATAATTCACCCCTCCACTTT. Residues: CASKRTGTGSVDNSPLHF.

The chain has TRBV30 and TRBJ1-4; 9 nucleotides line up with TRBD1. Trimming cost V 1 base and J 8 bases; bases outside gene matches: 5. The CDR3 length is 14 residues. Per the germline V gene, CDR1 is GTSNPN and CDR2 is SVGIG (reference sequence). Here the CDR3 DNA reads TGTGCCTGGAGTGGGGGACAGGGATACGAAAAACTGTTTTTT. Protein product: CAWSGGQGYEKLFF.

V gene TRBV10-2 combines with J gene TRBJ2-7, with D perhaps assigned TRBD1 or TRBD2 (6 bases each). CDR3 size: 13 residues. Germline CDR1 and CDR2: WSHSY and SAAADI. The germline V and J ends were trimmed by 8 bases and 6 bases, with 17 bases remaining between them. This chain's CDR3 is CASASAEGGEQYF. CDR3 DNA sequence: TGCGCCAGCGCGTCAGCGGAGGGGGGCGAGCAGTACTTC.